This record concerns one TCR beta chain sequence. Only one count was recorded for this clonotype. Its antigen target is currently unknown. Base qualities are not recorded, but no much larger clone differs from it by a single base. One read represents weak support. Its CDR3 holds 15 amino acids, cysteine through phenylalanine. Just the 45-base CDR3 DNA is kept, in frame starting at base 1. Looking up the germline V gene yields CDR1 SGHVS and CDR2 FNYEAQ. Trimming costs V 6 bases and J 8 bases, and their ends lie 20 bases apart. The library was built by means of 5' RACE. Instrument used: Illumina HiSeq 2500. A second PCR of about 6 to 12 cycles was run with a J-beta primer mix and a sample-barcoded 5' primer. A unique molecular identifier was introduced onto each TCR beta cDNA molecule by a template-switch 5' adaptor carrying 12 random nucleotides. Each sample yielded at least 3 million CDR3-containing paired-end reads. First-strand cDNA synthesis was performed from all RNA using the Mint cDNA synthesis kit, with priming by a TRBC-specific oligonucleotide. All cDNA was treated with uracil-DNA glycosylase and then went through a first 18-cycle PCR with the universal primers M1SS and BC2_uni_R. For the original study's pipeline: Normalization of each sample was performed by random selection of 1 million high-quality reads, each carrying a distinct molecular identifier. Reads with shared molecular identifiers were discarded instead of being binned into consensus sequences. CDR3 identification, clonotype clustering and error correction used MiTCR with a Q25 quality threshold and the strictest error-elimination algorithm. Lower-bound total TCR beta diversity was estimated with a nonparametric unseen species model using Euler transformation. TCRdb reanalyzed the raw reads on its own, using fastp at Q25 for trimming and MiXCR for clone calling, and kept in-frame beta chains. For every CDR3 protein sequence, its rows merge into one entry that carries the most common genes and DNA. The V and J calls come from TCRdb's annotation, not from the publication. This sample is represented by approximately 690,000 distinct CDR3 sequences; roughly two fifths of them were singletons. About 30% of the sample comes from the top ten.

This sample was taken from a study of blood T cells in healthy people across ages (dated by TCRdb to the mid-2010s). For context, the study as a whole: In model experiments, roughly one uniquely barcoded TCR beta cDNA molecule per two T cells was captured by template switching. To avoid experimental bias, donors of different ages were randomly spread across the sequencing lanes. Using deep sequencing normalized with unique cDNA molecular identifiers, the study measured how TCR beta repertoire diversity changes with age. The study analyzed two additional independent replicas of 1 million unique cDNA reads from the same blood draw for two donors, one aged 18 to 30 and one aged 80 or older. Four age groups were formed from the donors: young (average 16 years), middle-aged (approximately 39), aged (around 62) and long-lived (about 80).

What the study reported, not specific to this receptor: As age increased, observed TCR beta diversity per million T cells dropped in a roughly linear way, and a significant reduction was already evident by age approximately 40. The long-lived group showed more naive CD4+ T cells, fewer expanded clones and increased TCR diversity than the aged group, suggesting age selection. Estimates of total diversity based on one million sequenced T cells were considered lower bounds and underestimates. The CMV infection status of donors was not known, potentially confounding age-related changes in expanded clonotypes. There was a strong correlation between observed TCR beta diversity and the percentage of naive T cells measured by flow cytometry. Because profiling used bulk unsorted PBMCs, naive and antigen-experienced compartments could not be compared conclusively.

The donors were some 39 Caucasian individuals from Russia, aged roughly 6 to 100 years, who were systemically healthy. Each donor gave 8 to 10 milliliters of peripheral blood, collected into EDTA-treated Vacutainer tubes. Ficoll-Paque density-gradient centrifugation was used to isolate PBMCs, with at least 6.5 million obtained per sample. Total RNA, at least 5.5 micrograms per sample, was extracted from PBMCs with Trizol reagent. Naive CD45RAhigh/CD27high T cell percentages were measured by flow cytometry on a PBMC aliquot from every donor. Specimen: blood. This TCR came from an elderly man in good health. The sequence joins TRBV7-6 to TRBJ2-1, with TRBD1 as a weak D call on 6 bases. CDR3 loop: CASSQGTDNFDEQFF. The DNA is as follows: TGTGCCAGCAGTCAGGGGACGGACAACTTCGATGAGCAGTTCTTC.